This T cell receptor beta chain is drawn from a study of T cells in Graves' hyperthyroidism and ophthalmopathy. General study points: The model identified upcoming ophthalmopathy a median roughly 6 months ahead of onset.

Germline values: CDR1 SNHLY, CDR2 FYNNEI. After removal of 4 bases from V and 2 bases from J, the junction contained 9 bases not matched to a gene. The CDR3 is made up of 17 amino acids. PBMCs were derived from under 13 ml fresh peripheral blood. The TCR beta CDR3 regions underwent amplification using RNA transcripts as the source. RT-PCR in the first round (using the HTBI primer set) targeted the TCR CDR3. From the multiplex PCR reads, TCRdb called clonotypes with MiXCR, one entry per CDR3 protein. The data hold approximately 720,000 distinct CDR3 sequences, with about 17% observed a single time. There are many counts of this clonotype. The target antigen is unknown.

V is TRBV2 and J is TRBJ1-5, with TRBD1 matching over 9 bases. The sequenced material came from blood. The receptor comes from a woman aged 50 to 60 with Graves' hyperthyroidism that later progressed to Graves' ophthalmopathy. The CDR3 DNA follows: TGTGCCAGCAGTGCCGGGACAGGGAGAAGAGGCAATCAGCCCCAGCATTTT. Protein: CASSAGTGRRGNQPQHF.